The rows below give T cell receptor beta chains drawn from one sample of a study of T cell responses to AZD1222 COVID-19 vaccine. Clones were sequenced by immunoSEQ multiplex PCR, and TCRdb holds only the in-frame ones, with some missing. The sample holds roughly 100,000 clones, 65% to 85% seen once. Sequencing was performed on peripheral blood, taken 28 days after the second AZD1222 dose. The source is an adult who received the AZD1222 COVID-19 vaccine. The conserved cysteine and the conserved F or W are not part of the CDR3 here. Each record gives: J gene, V gene, CDR3 protein.

>TRBJ2-7|TRBV30
AWSLTGTGSYEQY
>TRBJ2-1|TRBV24-1
ATRPRWGGNEQF
>TRBJ1-2|TRBV3-1/TRBV3-2
ASSSLAGQSNYGYT
>TRBJ2-5|TRBV3-1/TRBV3-2
ASSQDSGVGRTQY
>TRBJ1-1|TRBV7-6
ASSPSGVSGTEAF
>TRBJ1-1|TRBV5-1
ASSWVKNTEAF
>TRBJ1-1|TRBV5-6
ASSWRRQGEAF
>TRBJ2-2|TRBV7-3
ASSLSAGEGTGELF
>TRBJ2-7|TRBV27
ASLGMGASEQY
>TRBJ1-1|TRBV2
ASTIGRNTEAF
>TRBJ1-6|TRBV7-2
ASSVKGTVYNSPLH
>TRBJ2-2|TRBV10-3
ATGLAGARTGELF
>TRBJ1-2|TRBV3-1/TRBV3-2
ASSPRDRVPGYT
>TRBJ1-1|TRBV11-3
ASSPGSTWNTEAF
>TRBJ2-3|TRBV11-2
ASSLGGTITDTQY
>TRBJ2-7|TRBV3-1/TRBV3-2
ASSQAVGGPLPYEQY
>TRBJ1-1|TRBV6-2/TRBV6-3
ASSYSSVWIWTEAF
>TRBJ2-7|TRBV10-3
AISEQNYEQY
>TRBJ1-4|TRBV4-1
ASSQDPAWSSTNEKLF
>TRBJ2-4|TRBV5-1
ASSVGQGGNIQY
>TRBJ2-1|TRBV28
ASSSRYSGRARDEQF
>TRBJ1-5|TRBV10-2
ASNGYSNQPQH
>TRBJ2-1|TRBV6-2/TRBV6-3
ASSYSGLEQF
>TRBJ2-2|TRBV9
ASSPALTGELF
>TRBJ2-1|TRBV7-9
ASSPIGVAGGPYNEQF
>TRBJ1-1|TRBV6-5
ASTTQRTVTTEAF
>TRBJ1-1|TRBV9
ASSAYRGTGRRTEAF
>TRBJ2-2|TRBV5-6
ASSSFDSLLTGELF
>TRBJ1-3|TRBV7-2
ASSLALGGSGNTIY
>TRBJ2-7|TRBV18
ASSPRGYEQY
>TRBJ1-2|TRBV6-4
ASSRDSTFNYGYT
>TRBJ1-1|TRBV5-8
ASSRAPEAF
>TRBJ2-7|TRBV19
ASSPLRQGAYEQY
>TRBJ2-7|TRBV14
ASSQVRGLQSYEQY
>TRBJ1-2|TRBV27
ASSSEGAGYGYT
>TRBJ1-3|TRBV27
ASRDGGTGNTIY
>TRBJ1-3|TRBV19
ASSPGGSFLLSGNTIY
>TRBJ1-1|TRBV4-3
ASSQDAAGGTNTEAF
>TRBJ2-1|TRBV7-8
ASSPRRGEQF
>TRBJ2-7|TRBV5-1
ASAQTSGTYEQY